The 7 T cell receptor beta chains listed next were all sequenced from one sample in a study of T cell responses to AZD1222 COVID-19 vaccine. The data were produced by immunoSEQ multiplex PCR, yet TCRdb's version contains in-frame clones alone and is incomplete. The repertoire has about 150,000 clones, around 95% of them found once; the top ten carry over 0.95%. This specimen consisted of peripheral blood, obtained on day 0 of AZD1222 vaccination. All receptors derive from an adult in good health.

This sequence joins TRBV13 and TRBJ1-1, with D hard to call. The CDR3 is 15 residues long. V lost 1 base to trimming and J lost 5 bases, with 14 bases between them. From germline, CDR1 is PRHDT and CDR2 FYEKMQ (reference sequence). The chain's CDR3 is CASSLVGVRLTEAFF. The CDR3 nucleotides are TGTGCCAGCAGCTTAGTTGGGGTTAGGTTGACTGAAGCTTTCTTT.

This sequence joins TRBV7-8 and TRBJ2-3; 10 nucleotides line up with TRBD1. The germline V gene has CDR1 SGHVS and CDR2 FQNEAQ. The CDR3 is 14 amino acids. J lost 3 bases, V lost 5 bases, and 2 bases had no gene match. The CDR3 sequence is CASSADRGTDTQYF. The CDR3 DNA sequence: TGTGCCAGCAGCGCGGACAGGGGGACAGATACGCAGTATTTT. The whole variable domain, filled in from reference TRBV7-8 and TRBJ2-3, reads GAGVSQSPRYKVAKRGQDVALRCDPISGHVSLFWYQQALGQGPEFLTYFQNEAQLDKSGLPSDRFFAERPEGSVSTLKIQRTQQEDSAVYLCASSADRGTDTQYFGPGTRLTVL.

The gene calls are TRBV19 and TRBJ1-1, with unresolved D. The CDR3 has 14 residues. Germline CDR1 reads LNHDA; CDR2 reads SQIVND (reference sequence). Trimming shortened V by 5 bases and J by 5 bases, and 15 bases separated the two germline ends. This CDR3 reads CASSPLRSRTEAFF. CDR3 in DNA: TGTGCCAGTAGTCCTCTTAGAAGTAGGACTGAAGCTTTCTTT.

The chain uses TRBV13 and TRBJ2-5, with 10 bases matching TRBD2. The V gene's germline CDR1 is PRHDT and CDR2 FYEKMQ (reference sequence). V dropped 5 bases and J dropped 5; count of bases not matched to a gene: 5. The length of the CDR3 is 14 residues. CDR3 residues: CASSQRGGEETQYF. Written as DNA, the CDR3 is TGTGCCAGCAGCCAGCGGGGGGGCGAGGAGACCCAGTACTTC.

J is TRBJ1-2 and V is TRBV12-3 or TRBV12-4; 8 bases match TRBD1. V gave up 6 bases and J gave up 6 bases; unmatched junction bases: 3. The CDR3 totals 12 residues. The CDR3 coding sequence is TGTGCCAGCAGCCCGACAGGGGATGGCTACACCTTC. Protein: CASSPTGDGYTF.

For this clone: The same CDR3 can be traced to other DNA sequences in this sample. The genes are TRBV5-1 and TRBJ1-3; D gene unclear. The V end lost 2 bases, the J end lost 2 bases, and 8 bases lay between the germline ends. The CDR3 runs 14 residues. CDR1 and CDR2 from the germline V gene are SGHRS and YFSETQ. This CDR3 reads CASSFGGTGNTIYF. In DNA, the CDR3 is TGCGCCAGCAGCTTCGGAGGTACTGGAAACACCATATATTTT.

This chain uses TRBV27 with TRBJ2-5; no clear D gene. In germline, CDR1 is MNHEY, CDR2 SMNVEV (reference sequence). CDR3 length: 14 residues. The V and J ends lost 2 bases and 5 bases respectively, with 12 bases between them. CDR3 loop: CASSLGRFRETQYF. The DNA for the CDR3 is TGTGCCAGCAGTTTAGGACGGTTTAGGGAGACCCAGTACTTC.